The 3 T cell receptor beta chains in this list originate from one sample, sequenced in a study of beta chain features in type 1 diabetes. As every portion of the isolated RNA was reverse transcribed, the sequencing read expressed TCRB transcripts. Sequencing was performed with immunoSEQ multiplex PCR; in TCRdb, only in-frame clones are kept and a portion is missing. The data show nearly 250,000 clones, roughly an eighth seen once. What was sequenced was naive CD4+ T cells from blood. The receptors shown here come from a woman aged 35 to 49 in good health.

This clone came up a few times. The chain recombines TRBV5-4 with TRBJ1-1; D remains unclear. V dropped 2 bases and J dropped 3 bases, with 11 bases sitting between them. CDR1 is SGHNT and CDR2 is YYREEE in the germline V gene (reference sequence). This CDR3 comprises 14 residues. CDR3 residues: CASSFPPGDTEAFF. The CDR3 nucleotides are TGTGCCAGCAGCTTCCCCCCCGGGGACACTGAAGCTTTCTTT.

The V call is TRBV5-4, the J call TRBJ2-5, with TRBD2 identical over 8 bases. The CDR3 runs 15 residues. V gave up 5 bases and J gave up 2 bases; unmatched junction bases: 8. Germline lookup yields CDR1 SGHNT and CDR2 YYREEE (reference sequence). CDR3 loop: CASSGAGVLQETQYF. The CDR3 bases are TGTGCCAGCAGTGGAGCGGGGGTATTACAAGAGACCCAGTACTTC.

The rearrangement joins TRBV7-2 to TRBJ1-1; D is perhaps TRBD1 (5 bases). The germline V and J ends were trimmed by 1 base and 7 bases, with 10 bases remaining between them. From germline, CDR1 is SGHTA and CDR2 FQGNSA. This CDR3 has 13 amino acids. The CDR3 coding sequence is TGTGCCAGCAGCTTAGAGAGACAGTTTGAAGCTTTCTTT. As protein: CASSLERQFEAFF.